This TCR beta chain was observed in a study of cytomegalovirus exposure and HLA in healthy donors. Looked up from germline, CDR1 is SQVTM and CDR2 is ANQGSEA. The CDR3 contains 11 residues. With respect to this clone: Its antigen is unknown. One end of the junction fails to match germline, which may point to a read error.

Vbeta (60) and Jbeta (13) primers were used in the PCR. The table came from immunoSEQ multiplex PCR; TCRdb's copy has only in-frame clones and leaves some out. This specimen shows about 150,000 clones; the ten leading clones hold about 1.7%. Study-level points and caveats: Across all donors, roughly uniform sequencing depth was an assumption of the presence/absence analyses. A missense variant in DCLRE1C was later tied to TCR beta V- and J-gene trimming.

The chain links TRBV29-1 to TRBJ1-1; 8 bases fit TRBD1. Sequenced sample: PBMCs. The source of this sequence is a woman aged 45-59 years in good health and CMV-seronegative. CDR3: CSVETRGQAEF. The CDR3 region has the DNA TGCAGCGTTGAAACCAGGGGGCAGGCCGAATTT.